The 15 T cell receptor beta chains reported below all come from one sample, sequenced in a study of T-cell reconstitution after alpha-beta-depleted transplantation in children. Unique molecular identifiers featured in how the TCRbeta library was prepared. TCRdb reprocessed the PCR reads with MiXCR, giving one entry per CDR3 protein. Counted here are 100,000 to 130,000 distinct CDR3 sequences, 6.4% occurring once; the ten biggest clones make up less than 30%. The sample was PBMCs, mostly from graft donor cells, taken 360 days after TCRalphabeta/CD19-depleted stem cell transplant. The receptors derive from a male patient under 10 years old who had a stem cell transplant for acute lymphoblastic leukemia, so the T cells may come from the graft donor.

The CDR3 protein is CASSLRFPNTGELFF. The CDR3 nucleotides read TGTGCCAGCAGCTTAAGGTTCCCGAACACCGGGGAGCTGTTTTTT. The V call is TRBV7-6, the J call TRBJ2-2; D not certain. Deletions cut 2 bases from V and 0 bases from J, with 7 bases between. CDR1 and CDR2 (germline): SGHVS, FNYEAQ. The CDR3 sequence is 15 residues long.

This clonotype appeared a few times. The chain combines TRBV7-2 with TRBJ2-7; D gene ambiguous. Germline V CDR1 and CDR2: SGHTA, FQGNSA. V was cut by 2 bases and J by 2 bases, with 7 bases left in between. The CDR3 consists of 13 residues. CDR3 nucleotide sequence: TGTGCCAGCAGCTTATACACGGCCTACGAGCAGTACTTC. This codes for CASSLYTAYEQYF.

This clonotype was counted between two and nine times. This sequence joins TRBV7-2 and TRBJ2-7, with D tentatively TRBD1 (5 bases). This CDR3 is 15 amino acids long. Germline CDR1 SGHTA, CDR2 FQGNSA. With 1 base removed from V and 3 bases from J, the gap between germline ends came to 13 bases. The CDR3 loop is CASSLVVSRVYEQYF. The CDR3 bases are TGTGCCAGCAGCTTAGTGGTCTCCAGGGTCTACGAGCAGTACTTC.

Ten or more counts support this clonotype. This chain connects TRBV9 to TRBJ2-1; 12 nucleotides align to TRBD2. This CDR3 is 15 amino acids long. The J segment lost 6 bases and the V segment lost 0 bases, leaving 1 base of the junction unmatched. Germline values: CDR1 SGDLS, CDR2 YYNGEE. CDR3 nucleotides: TGTGCCAGCAGCGTAGGGACTAGCGGGATCAATGAGCAGTTCTTC. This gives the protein CASSVGTSGINEQFF.

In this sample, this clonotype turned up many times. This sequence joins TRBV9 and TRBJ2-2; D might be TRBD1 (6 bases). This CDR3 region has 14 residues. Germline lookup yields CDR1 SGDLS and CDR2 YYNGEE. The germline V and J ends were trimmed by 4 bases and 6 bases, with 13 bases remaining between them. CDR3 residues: CASSPQGLPGELFF. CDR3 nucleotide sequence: TGTGCCAGCAGCCCACAGGGTTTACCCGGGGAGCTGTTTTTT.

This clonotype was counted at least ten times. The CDR3 DNA sequence: TGTGCCAGCAGTGAAGTACGTAGGGAGACCCAGTACTTC. Translating gives CASSEVRRETQYF. This chain links TRBV2 with TRBJ2-5; D gene unclear. This CDR3 spans 13 amino acids. CDR1 and CDR2 from the germline V gene are SNHLY and FYNNEI. The V end lost 1 base, the J end lost 5 bases, and 8 bases lay between the germline ends.

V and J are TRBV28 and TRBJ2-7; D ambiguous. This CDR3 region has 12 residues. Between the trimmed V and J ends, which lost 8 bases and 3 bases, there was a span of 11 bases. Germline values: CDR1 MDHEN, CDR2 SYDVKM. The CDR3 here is CASSRRYYEQYF. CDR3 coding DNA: TGTGCCAGCTCCCGACGGTACTACGAGCAGTACTTC. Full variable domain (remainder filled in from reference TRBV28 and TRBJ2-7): DVKVTQSSRYLVKRTGEKVFLECVQDMDHENMFWYRQDPGLGLRLIYFSYDVKMKEKGDIPEGYSVSREKKERFSLILESASTNQTSMYLCASSRRYYEQYFGPGTRLTVT.

The CDR3 coding sequence is TGTGCCAGCAGCTTACGGGCCCGCACAGATACGCAGTATTTT. It translates to CASSLRARTDTQYF. The chain links TRBV7-3 to TRBJ2-3; no clear D. V lost 2 bases and J lost 1, with 7 bases in between. Germline V gene lookup returns CDR1 SGHTA and CDR2 FQGTGA. This CDR3 has 14 residues.

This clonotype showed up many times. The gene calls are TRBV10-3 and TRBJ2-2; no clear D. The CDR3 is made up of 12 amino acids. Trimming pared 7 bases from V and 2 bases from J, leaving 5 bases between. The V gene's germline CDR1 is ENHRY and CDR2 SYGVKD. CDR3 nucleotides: TGTGCCATCATTGGAAACACCGGGGAGCTGTTTTTT. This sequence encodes CAIIGNTGELFF.

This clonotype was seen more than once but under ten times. CDR3 DNA: TGCGCCAGCAGCTTGTACTTAGCGGGGCCTTCCCCAAACAATGAGCAGTTCTTC. Translating gives CASSLYLAGPSPNNEQFF. The chain has TRBV5-1 and TRBJ2-1; 8 nucleotides align to TRBD2. Germline CDR1 and CDR2: SGHRS and YFSETQ. This CDR3 is built from 18 residues. The junction had 14 bases not matched to a gene; V was cut back by 1 base and J by 5 bases.

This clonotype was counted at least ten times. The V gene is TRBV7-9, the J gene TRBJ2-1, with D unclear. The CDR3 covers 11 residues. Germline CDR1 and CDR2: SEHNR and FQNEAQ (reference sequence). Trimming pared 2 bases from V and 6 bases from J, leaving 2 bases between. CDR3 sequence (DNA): TGTGCCAGCAGCTTAAGCAATGAGCAGTTCTTC. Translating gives CASSLSNEQFF.

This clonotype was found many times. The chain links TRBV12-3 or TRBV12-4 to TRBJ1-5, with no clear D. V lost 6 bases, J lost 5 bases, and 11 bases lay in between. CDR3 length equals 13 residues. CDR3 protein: CASSPGYYQPQHF. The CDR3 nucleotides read TGTGCCAGCAGCCCGGGATACTATCAGCCCCAGCATTTT.

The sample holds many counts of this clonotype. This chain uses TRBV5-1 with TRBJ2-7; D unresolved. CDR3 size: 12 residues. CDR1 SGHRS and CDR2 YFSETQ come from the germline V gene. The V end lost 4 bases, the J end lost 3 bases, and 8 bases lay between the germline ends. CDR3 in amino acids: CASSGARYEQYF. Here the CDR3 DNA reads TGCGCCAGCAGCGGTGCCCGCTACGAGCAGTACTTC. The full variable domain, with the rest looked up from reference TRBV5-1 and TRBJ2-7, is KAGVTQTPRYLIKTRGQQVTLSCSPISGHRSVSWYQQTPGQGLQFLFEYFSETQRNKGNFPGRFSGRQFSNSRSEMNVSTLELGDSALYLCASSGARYEQYFGPGTRLTVT.

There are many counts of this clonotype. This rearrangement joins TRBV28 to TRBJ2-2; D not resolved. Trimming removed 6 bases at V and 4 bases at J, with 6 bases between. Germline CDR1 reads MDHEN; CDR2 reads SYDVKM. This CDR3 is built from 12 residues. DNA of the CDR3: TGTGCCAGCAGGCCTTCCACCGGGGAGCTGTTTTTT. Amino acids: CASRPSTGELFF.

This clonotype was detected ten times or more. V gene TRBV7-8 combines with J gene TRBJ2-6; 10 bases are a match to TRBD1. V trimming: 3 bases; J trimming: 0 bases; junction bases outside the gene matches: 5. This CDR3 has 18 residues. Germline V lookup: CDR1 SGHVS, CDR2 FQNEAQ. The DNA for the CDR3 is TGTGCCAGCAGCTTGGACAGGGGGTCTCACTCTGGGGCCAACGTCCTGACTTTC. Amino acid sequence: CASSLDRGSHSGANVLTF.